The 14 T cell receptor beta chains listed next were all sequenced from one sample in a study of T cell responses to AZD1222 COVID-19 vaccine. Sequencing was performed with immunoSEQ multiplex PCR; in TCRdb, only in-frame clones are kept and a portion is missing. The sample carries 90,000 to 150,000 clones, 75% to 95% recorded once. Specimen: peripheral blood, collected 28 days after the second dose of the MenACWY control vaccine. The receptor set was obtained from an adult who received the MenACWY meningococcal vaccine as a control.

This chain joins TRBV7-6 and TRBJ2-3, with 9 bases matching TRBD2. Germline CDR1 reads SGHVS; CDR2 reads FNYEAQ. V was clipped by 2 bases and J by 6 bases; unmatched bases: 6. The CDR3 spans 15 residues. The CDR3 DNA is TGTGCCAGCAGCTTACGTCTTAGCGGGAGCGATACGCAGTATTTT. This encodes CASSLRLSGSDTQYF.

A few counts support this clone. The gene calls are TRBV6-5 and TRBJ2-1, with D unclear. V lost 10 bases, J lost 2 bases, and 18 bases lay in between. The length of the CDR3 is 15 residues. The germline V gene encodes CDR1 MNHEY and CDR2 SVGAGI. CDR3 bases: TGTGCCACCAGGCTCAGTAGTCCCACCTACAATGAGCAGTTCTTC. Its protein is CATRLSSPTYNEQFF.

The chain is built from TRBV4-1 and TRBJ2-1; the match to TRBD2 covers 16 bases. The CDR3 loop spans 19 amino acids. Trimming at V came to 2 bases and at J to 2 bases, leaving 6 bases not matched to a gene. In germline, CDR1 is MGHRA, CDR2 YSYEKL. The CDR3 DNA reads as TGCGCCAGCAGCCAATCTCCCGGGACTAGCGGGAGGGCCTACAATGAGCAGTTCTTC. Protein: CASSQSPGTSGRAYNEQFF.

The chain is built from TRBV28 and TRBJ2-2; TRBD1 aligns across 8 bases. V trimming: 3 bases; J trimming: 2 bases; junction bases outside the gene matches: 5. The germline V gene has CDR1 MDHEN and CDR2 SYDVKM. The length of the CDR3 is 16 residues. This chain's CDR3 is CASSFNTGGNTGELFF. The CDR3 nucleotides read TGTGCCAGCAGTTTCAACACAGGGGGTAACACCGGGGAGCTGTTTTTT.

The rearrangement uses TRBV29-1 and TRBJ2-1; 14 bases agree with TRBD2. The V segment lost 7 bases and the J segment 8 bases; nucleotides outside the gene matches: 10. Looked up from germline, CDR1 is SQVTM and CDR2 is ANQGSEA. The CDR3 has 15 residues. The CDR3 DNA reads as TGCAGCGCCCAGGGACTAGCGGGAGCATCCGATGAGCAGTTCTTC. Its protein product is CSAQGLAGASDEQFF.

V is TRBV2 and J is TRBJ2-1; 12 positions match TRBD2. Per germline, CDR1 SNHLY and CDR2 FYNNEI. The junction had 12 bases not matched to a gene; V was cut back by 6 bases and J by 9 bases. This CDR3 spans 16 amino acids. The CDR3 sequence is CASSYLEASGGAEQFF. For the CDR3, the DNA is TGTGCCAGCAGCTACCTGGAGGCTAGCGGGGGGGCTGAGCAGTTCTTC.

The chain recombines TRBV7-9 with TRBJ1-1, with D unresolved. This CDR3 is built from 15 residues. Trimming stripped 0 bases from V and 7 bases from J, with 15 bases between. CDR1 SEHNR and CDR2 FQNEAQ come from the germline V gene (reference sequence). The DNA of the CDR3 is TGTGCCAGCAGCTTAGCGGGGTCGAAGTCTAGTGAAGCTTTCTTT. Its translation: CASSLAGSKSSEAFF.

The genes are TRBV7-2 and TRBJ2-2, with 8 bases aligning to TRBD1. The CDR3 has 14 residues. Germline values: CDR1 SGHTA, CDR2 FQGNSA. Unmatched junction bases numbered 5, after V lost 6 bases and J lost 5 bases. CDR3 coding DNA: TGTGCCAGCAGGTCGGGACAGGCGACCGGGGAGCTGTTTTTT. It is translated as CASRSGQATGELFF.

The J gene is TRBJ2-5, the V gene TRBV19, with D unclear. The CDR3 loop spans 11 amino acids. The V gene lost 5 bases and the J gene lost 5 bases, with 6 bases spanning the gap. CDR1 is LNHDA and CDR2 is SQIVND in the germline V gene (reference sequence). The CDR3 DNA reads TGTGCCAGTAGTTACGGGGAGACCCAGTACTTC. It yields the protein CASSYGETQYF.

This clone was seen more than once but under ten times. The chain has TRBV2 and TRBJ1-1, with D possibly TRBD1 on 5 matching bases. CDR1 is SNHLY, CDR2 FYNNEI, per germline. V lost 2 bases and J lost 1, with 8 bases in between. The CDR3 has 14 residues. CDR3 DNA sequence: TGTGCCAGCAGTGAACGGGGCAGGAACACTGAAGCTTTCTTT. It translates to CASSERGRNTEAFF.

The chain employs TRBV7-6 and TRBJ2-2; D is tentatively TRBD1 or TRBD2 (6 bases each). The germline CDR1 and CDR2 sequences are SGHVS and FNYEAQ. Trimming cost V 2 bases and J 7 bases, with 17 bases left between them. The CDR3 extends over 16 amino acids. The CDR3: CASSLSRGPWSGELFF. The CDR3 DNA follows: TGTGCCAGCAGCTTAAGCCGGGGGCCGTGGAGCGGGGAGCTGTTTTTT.

This rearrangement joins TRBV11-2 to TRBJ1-3; TRBD1 matches 7 bases. CDR1 is SGHAT and CDR2 is FQNNGV in the germline V gene. J lost 2 bases, V lost 5 bases, and 9 bases had no gene match. The CDR3 loop spans 16 amino acids. The CDR3 coding sequence is TGTGCCAGCAGCCCCCAGGACAGGAAGGCTGGAAACACCATATATTTT. Amino acid sequence: CASSPQDRKAGNTIYF.

J is TRBJ2-3 and V is TRBV5-4, with 10 positions matching TRBD2. The CDR3 loop spans 15 amino acids. V shed 4 bases and J 2 bases; nucleotides not matched to a gene: 4. Germline CDR1 is SGHNT and CDR2 is YYREEE (reference sequence). CDR3 DNA sequence: TGTGCCAGCAGCATGGGGACTAGCGACACAGATACGCAGTATTTT. Its protein is CASSMGTSDTDTQYF.

This sequence joins TRBV5-1 and TRBJ1-3; D gene unclear. V was cut by 5 bases and J by 0 bases, with 12 bases left in between. Germline CDR1 SGHRS, CDR2 YFSETQ. The CDR3 is 15 residues long. The CDR3 bases are TGCGCCAGCAGTCCCACCTCATCCTCTGGAAACACCATATATTTT. It specifies CASSPTSSSGNTIYF.